This T cell receptor (beta chain) stems from a study of blood T cell repertoires in COVID-19. In the study overall: Specimens from acute and convalescent COVID-19 originated in the United States, Italy and Spain.

Per the original methods: Researchers report that nucleated cell counts were estimated from reference gene primer amplification. Clones were read by immunoSEQ multiplex PCR, and TCRdb kept only the in-frame ones, dropping some. V and J calls and clone size are as listed in that table; D and trimming were resolved from the DNA. The sample lists approximately 300,000 clones; approximately 90% were seen once. The germline CDR1 and CDR2 sequences are LNHDA and SQIVND (reference sequence). The CDR3 loop spans 14 amino acids. V was shortened by 4 bases and J by 6 bases, with 12 bases between the two germline ends. Recruited during active infection, patients (from Seattle) were subsequently followed longitudinally.

The sample consisted of peripheral blood. This TCR was recovered from a woman aged 25-40 years with COVID-19, enrolled during active disease. The genes are TRBV19 and TRBJ2-2; D may be TRBD2 (6 bases). The CDR3 is CASSNGREAGELFF. The CDR3 coding sequence is TGTGCCAGTAGTAACGGGAGAGAAGCCGGGGAGCTGTTTTTT.